A single sample gave rise to the 14 T cell receptor beta chains below, sequenced in a study of identical twins. TCRdb recomputed calls from the 5' RACE reads with MiXCR, one row per CDR3 protein. The profile shows about 690,000 distinct CDR3 sequences, 21% of them singletons. These same data were also listed under a study on T cells expressing NK-cell markers.

The material sequenced was PBMCs. The receptors stem from a woman younger than 30 in good health.

Only one count was recorded for this clonotype. The chain recombines TRBV11-2 with TRBJ2-7; D not certain. Trimming took off 3 bases at V and 4 bases at J, with 10 bases between the two ends. Germline CDR1 SGHAT, CDR2 FQNNGV. The CDR3 loop spans 13 amino acids. CDR3 nucleotide sequence: TGTGCCAGCAGCTTTTCGAACAGATACGAGCAGTACTTC. This translates into CASSFSNRYEQYF.

This rearrangement joins TRBV5-1 to TRBJ2-3, with unresolved D. The CDR3 is made up of 13 amino acids. The germline CDR1 and CDR2 sequences are SGHRS and YFSETQ. V shed 4 bases and J shed 5 bases, with 11 bases lying between them. The CDR3 nucleotides read TGCGCCAGCAGCCGAGCACAAGGAGATACGCAGTATTTT. It is translated as CASSRAQGDTQYF.

This clonotype appeared a few times. This chain links TRBV6-1 with TRBJ2-2; D might be TRBD2 (6 bases). The CDR3 contains 14 residues. V gave up 6 bases and J gave up 6 bases, with 14 bases separating them. Per the germline V gene, CDR1 is MNHNS and CDR2 is SASEGT. CDR3 sequence: CASSAQPSAGELFF. CDR3 bases: TGTGCCAGCAGCGCCCAACCTAGCGCCGGGGAGCTGTTTTTT.

This clonotype showed up just a few times. The CDR3 is CASNLGSLNTEAFF. DNA for the CDR3: TGCGCCAGCAACCTCGGCTCACTGAACACTGAAGCTTTCTTT. This chain joins TRBV5-1 and TRBJ1-1; unclear D gene. The V and J ends lost 6 bases and 0 bases respectively, with 12 bases between them. CDR1 and CDR2 (germline): SGHRS, YFSETQ. The CDR3 sequence is 14 residues long.

This clonotype has only a few counts. CDR3 amino acids: CATSRGQVYGNEQFF. CDR3 DNA sequence: TGTGCCACCAGCCGTGGACAGGTGTACGGCAATGAGCAGTTCTTC. The J gene is TRBJ2-1, the V gene TRBV15; TRBD1 agrees at 7 bases. Trimming cost V 5 bases and J 6 bases; bases outside gene matches: 10. CDR3 length equals 15 residues. Per germline, CDR1 LNHNV and CDR2 YYDKDF (reference sequence).

Many counts were recorded for this clonotype. CDR3 sequence reads: CSGQGASYEQYF. DNA of the CDR3: TGCAGCGGACAGGGAGCTTCCTACGAGCAGTACTTC. V and J are TRBV29-1 and TRBJ2-7; 7 positions agree with TRBD1. Germline trimming cut 7 bases from V and 1 base from J; bases unmatched to any gene: 4. CDR1 SQVTM and CDR2 ANQGSEA come from the germline V gene. The CDR3 is 12 amino acids.

This clonotype has a handful of counts. J is TRBJ2-1 and V is TRBV6-1, with unresolved D. Trimming stripped 8 bases from V and 4 bases from J, with 15 bases between. The CDR3 runs 14 residues. Germline V gene lookup returns CDR1 MNHNS and CDR2 SASEGT. CDR3 sequence reads: CASLTSKGYNEQFF. The CDR3 DNA sequence: TGTGCCAGCTTAACTTCAAAGGGATACAATGAGCAGTTCTTC.

This clonotype was observed a few times. V is TRBV12-3 or TRBV12-4 and J is TRBJ2-3, with 7 positions matching TRBD2. This CDR3 is 15 amino acids long. The V and J ends lost 5 bases and 3 bases, in that order; junction bases with no gene match: 8. In DNA, the CDR3 is TGTGCCAGCAGTCCAGCCAGGGAGGGAACAGATACGCAGTATTTT. This translates into CASSPAREGTDTQYF.

This clonotype has a handful of counts. This chain uses TRBV20-1 with TRBJ1-1; weak D call: TRBD1 (5 bases). Per germline, CDR1 DFQATT and CDR2 SNEGSKA (reference sequence). V shed 3 bases and J shed 6 bases, with 11 bases lying between them. The CDR3 spans 12 residues. CDR3 sequence reads: CSASKGLAEAFF. DNA for the CDR3: TGCAGTGCTAGCAAGGGACTGGCTGAAGCTTTCTTT.

This sequence joins TRBV28 and TRBJ2-1; the match to TRBD2 covers 10 bases. Germline-derived CDR1 and CDR2 are MDHEN and SYDVKM. The CDR3 has 15 amino acids. The J segment lost 10 bases and the V segment lost 5 bases, leaving 11 bases of the junction unmatched. The DNA for the CDR3 is TGTGCCAGCAGTGAGGCCAGCGGGGGGGTATGGGAGCAGTTCTTC. Its translation is CASSEASGGVWEQFF.

This clonotype occurred many times. The chain employs TRBV20-1 and TRBJ1-1; D might be TRBD1 (5 bases). This CDR3 has 12 residues. The germline V gene encodes CDR1 DFQATT and CDR2 SNEGSKA (reference sequence). V was pared by 1 base and J by 3 bases, with 6 bases between. DNA of the CDR3: TGCAGTGCTAGAGGGGGCGACACTGAAGCTTTCTTT. Amino acids: CSARGGDTEAFF.

This clonotype was observed a few times. The chain has TRBV12-3 or TRBV12-4 and TRBJ2-7; the D gene could be TRBD1 or TRBD2 (5 bases each). CDR3 length: 17 residues. V was clipped by 5 bases and J by 3 bases, with 23 bases between them. CDR3 amino acids: CASSPLPAGTTGYEQYF. In DNA, the CDR3 is TGTGCCAGCAGTCCCCTCCCAGCCGGGACGACGGGCTACGAGCAGTACTTC.

The V and J genes are TRBV9 and TRBJ1-2, with D possibly matching TRBD1 (5 bases). The ends were cut back, 4 bases at V and 4 bases at J, with 11 bases in the middle. CDR3 length: 13 amino acids. The germline V gene has CDR1 SGDLS and CDR2 YYNGEE. The CDR3 DNA follows: TGTGCCAGCAGCCCACCAGGGAGCTATGGCTACACCTTC. It specifies CASSPPGSYGYTF.

This clonotype has ten or more counts. The V gene is TRBV29-1, the J gene TRBJ2-5; possible D gene TRBD2, 6 bases. V was shortened by 5 bases and J by 3 bases, with 10 bases between the two germline ends. The germline V gene has CDR1 SQVTM and CDR2 ANQGSEA. CDR3 length equals 12 residues. The CDR3 protein is CSVRGSKETQYF. In DNA, the CDR3 is TGCAGCGTTCGGGGGTCTAAAGAGACCCAGTACTTC. The full variable domain, with the rest looked up from reference TRBV29-1 and TRBJ2-5, is SAVISQKPSRDICQRGTSLTIQCQVDSQVTMMFWYRQQPGQSLTLIATANQGSEATYESGFVIDKFPISRPNLTFSTLTVSNMSPEDSSIYLCSVRGSKETQYFGPGTRLLVL.